These 17 T cell receptor beta chains were all obtained from the same sample, sequenced in a study of blood T cell repertoires in COVID-19. Measured with immunoSEQ multiplex PCR; TCRdb has only the in-frame clones, and not every one. The sample lists 150,000 to 200,000 clones, around nine tenths occurring once. Source material: peripheral blood. These receptors were collected from a man aged 18 to 30 with active or convalescent COVID-19.

This chain joins TRBV11-2 and TRBJ2-5; 11 nucleotides align to TRBD1. Per germline, CDR1 SGHAT and CDR2 FQNNGV. The trim removed 6 bases at V and 2 bases at J, leaving 8 bases unmatched. CDR3 length: 16 residues. The CDR3 DNA is TGTGCCAGCAGAAGGCCGGGACAGGGGGGTCAAGAGACCCAGTACTTC. It is translated as CASRRPGQGGQETQYF.

The genes are TRBV5-6 and TRBJ1-3; 8 positions match TRBD1. The J segment lost 7 bases and the V segment lost 1 base, leaving 16 bases of the junction unmatched. From germline, CDR1 is SGHDT and CDR2 YYEEEE. This CDR3 spans 18 amino acids. The CDR3 protein is CASSLQESRTGKWNTIYF. CDR3 bases: TGTGCCAGCAGCTTGCAAGAGTCCAGGACAGGGAAATGGAACACCATATATTTT.

V is TRBV7-8 and J is TRBJ2-7; 7 positions agree with TRBD1. V was pared by 5 bases and J by 3 bases, with 4 bases of the junction left unmatched. This CDR3 spans 13 amino acids. Looked up from germline, CDR1 is SGHVS and CDR2 is FQNEAQ. CDR3 in amino acids: CASSVGTVYEQYF. The CDR3 region has the DNA TGTGCCAGCAGCGTTGGGACAGTCTACGAGCAGTACTTC.

CDR3 sequence (DNA): TGCGCCAGCAGCTTGCTCGGGGGAGGCCAAGAGACCCAGTACTTC. Its translation: CASSLLGGGQETQYF. The chain uses TRBV5-1 and TRBJ2-5; D is perhaps TRBD2 (6 bases). Trimming took off 1 base at V and 1 base at J, with 11 bases between the two ends. This CDR3 contains 15 residues. Germline lookup yields CDR1 SGHRS and CDR2 YFSETQ.

The chain has TRBV27 and TRBJ1-1, with TRBD1 matching 10 bases. Germline values: CDR1 MNHEY, CDR2 SMNVEV (reference sequence). CDR3 length: 13 residues. The J segment lost 9 bases and the V segment lost 5 bases, leaving 6 bases of the junction unmatched. CDR3 nucleotides: TGTGCCAGCAGTCTAGGACAGGGGGGGAAAGCTTTCTTT. Its protein product is CASSLGQGGKAFF.

The chain is built from TRBV28 and TRBJ1-5, with a weak D call TRBD1 (5 bases). Germline V lookup: CDR1 MDHEN, CDR2 SYDVKM. Between the trimmed V and J ends, which lost 5 bases and 2 bases, there was a span of 19 bases. There are 17 residues in the CDR3. CDR3 bases: TGTGCCAGCAGTACCCTCCGGGAGCGGGGCGGCAATCAGCCCCAGCATTTT. It specifies CASSTLRERGGNQPQHF.

The V and J genes are TRBV27 and TRBJ1-3; TRBD1 aligns across 7 bases. CDR3 length equals 15 residues. V lost 4 bases and J lost 4; bases outside the gene matches: 7. In germline, CDR1 is MNHEY, CDR2 SMNVEV (reference sequence). Here the CDR3 reads CASSSRGFEGNTIYF. The CDR3, as DNA: TGTGCCAGCAGTTCCAGGGGGTTTGAAGGAAACACCATATATTTT.

The rearrangement joins TRBV18 to TRBJ1-1, with D unclear. The length of the CDR3 is 15 residues. V was pared by 2 bases and J by 1 base, with 11 bases between. Per the germline V gene, CDR1 is KGHSH and CDR2 is LQKENI. This chain's CDR3 is CASSPLNPGNTEAFF. The CDR3 DNA reads TGTGCCAGCTCACCATTGAACCCCGGGAACACTGAAGCTTTCTTT.

In this sample, this clone turned up once. The chain has TRBV7-9 and TRBJ1-1, with unresolved D. This CDR3 has 13 amino acids. Trimming left V 3 bases short and J 1 base short, with 6 bases between. Germline V gene sequence: CDR1 SEHNR, CDR2 FQNEAQ (reference sequence). The CDR3 here is CASSFRGNTEAFF. For the CDR3, the DNA is TGTGCCAGCAGCTTTCGCGGGAACACTGAAGCTTTCTTT. The full variable domain, with the rest looked up from reference TRBV7-9 and TRBJ1-1, is DTGVSQNPRHKITKRGQNVTFRCDPISEHNRLYWYRQTLGQGPEFLTYFQNEAQLEKSRLLSDRFSAERPKGSFSTLEIQRTEQGDSAMYLCASSFRGNTEAFFGQGTRLTVV.

The CDR3 DNA reads as TGTGCCAGCAGCACACAAGAAGGGACAGCAAATCAGCCCCAGCATTTT. Its translation: CASSTQEGTANQPQHF. This chain joins TRBV7-9 and TRBJ1-5; TRBD1 aligns across 7 bases. The junction had 11 bases not matched to a gene; V was cut back by 5 bases and J by 4 bases. Germline CDR1 and CDR2: SEHNR and FQNEAQ (reference sequence). CDR3 length equals 16 residues.

V is TRBV18 and J is TRBJ1-1, with 8 positions matching TRBD1. The CDR3 totals 13 residues. J was trimmed by 4 bases and V by 4 bases; bases with no gene match: 2. Germline V gives CDR1 KGHSH, CDR2 LQKENI. The CDR3 DNA sequence: TGTGCCAGCTCACTTACAGGGGGCACTGAAGCTTTCTTT. Translation: CASSLTGGTEAFF.

This rearrangement joins TRBV27 to TRBJ2-2; D is uncertain. The CDR3 runs to 12 residues. Trimming removed 5 bases from V and 4 bases from J, with 5 bases in between. Per germline, CDR1 MNHEY and CDR2 SMNVEV (reference sequence). The CDR3 sequence: CASSPITGELFF. DNA of the CDR3: TGTGCCAGCAGTCCTATCACCGGGGAGCTGTTTTTT.

This clone was seen a handful of times. This chain uses TRBV28 with TRBJ1-4; 7 nucleotides line up with TRBD1. CDR1 is MDHEN and CDR2 is SYDVKM in the germline V gene. The CDR3 runs 17 residues. Trimming at V came to 3 bases and at J to 0 bases, leaving 7 bases not matched to a gene. CDR3 sequence: CASSFSGGFTTNEKLFF. The CDR3 DNA reads TGTGCCAGCAGTTTTTCAGGGGGTTTTACAACTAATGAAAAACTGTTTTTT. Full variable domain (outside the CDR3, taken from reference TRBV28 and TRBJ1-4): DVKVTQSSRYLVKRTGEKVFLECVQDMDHENMFWYRQDPGLGLRLIYFSYDVKMKEKGDIPEGYSVSREKKERFSLILESASTNQTSMYLCASSFSGGFTTNEKLFFGSGTQLSVL.

This chain uses TRBV7-9 with TRBJ1-4, with TRBD1 matching 8 bases. The CDR3 loop spans 15 amino acids. Per germline, CDR1 SEHNR and CDR2 FQNEAQ (reference sequence). V trimming: 4 bases; J trimming: 7 bases; junction bases outside the gene matches: 8. The CDR3 reads CASSSSTGVGEKLFF. In DNA form, the CDR3 reads TGTGCCAGCAGCTCCTCGACAGGGGTGGGTGAAAAACTGTTTTTT.

This clone turned up a few times. The genes are TRBV29-1 and TRBJ1-5; tentatively, D is TRBD1 (5 bases). Germline CDR1 reads SQVTM; CDR2 reads ANQGSEA. Deletions cut 4 bases from V and 1 base from J, with 8 bases between. The CDR3 contains 13 residues. CDR3 in DNA: TGCAGCGTTGGGGCAGGGAGCAATCAGCCCCAGCATTTT. Amino acids: CSVGAGSNQPQHF. The whole variable domain, filled in from reference TRBV29-1 and TRBJ1-5, reads SAVISQKPSRDICQRGTSLTIQCQVDSQVTMMFWYRQQPGQSLTLIATANQGSEATYESGFVIDKFPISRPNLTFSTLTVSNMSPEDSSIYLCSVGAGSNQPQHFGDGTRLSIL.

V gene TRBV11-1 combines with J gene TRBJ2-7; D is perhaps TRBD1 (6 bases). Germline V gives CDR1 SGHAT, CDR2 FQDESV (reference sequence). The CDR3 totals 13 residues. The V gene lost 5 bases and the J gene lost 7 bases, with 15 bases spanning the gap. CDR3 nucleotide sequence: TGTGCCAGCAGCCAGGGGTCCGCCCGGGAGCAGTACTTC. It yields the protein CASSQGSAREQYF.

The chain is built from TRBV27 and TRBJ1-5, with 9 bases aligning to TRBD1. CDR1 and CDR2 from the germline V gene are MNHEY and SMNVEV (reference sequence). The ends lost 7 bases at V and 5 bases at J; junction bases unmatched: 6. The CDR3 totals 14 residues. CDR3 loop: CASKAGQGHQPQHF. The DNA of the CDR3 is TGTGCCAGCAAAGCGGGACAGGGCCATCAGCCCCAGCATTTT.